The 32 T cell receptor beta chains given below trace back to one sample, sequenced in a study of T cell responses to AZD1222 COVID-19 vaccine. Assay used: immunoSEQ multiplex PCR; TCRdb lists only in-frame clones, some missing. The sample shows 77,000 or so clones, 85% to 90% of them seen only once. The sample consisted of peripheral blood, taken on day 0 of AZD1222 vaccination. The receptors stem from an adult in good health.

The CDR3, as DNA: TGTGCCAGCAGGGGAGTGGGGGCACCTCCCTATGGCTACACCTTC. Translated, it gives CASRGVGAPPYGYTF. The chain is built from TRBV13 and TRBJ1-2; tentatively, D is TRBD1 (6 bases). V lost 6 bases, J lost 4 bases, and 18 bases lay in between. Germline V gene lookup returns CDR1 PRHDT and CDR2 FYEKMQ (reference sequence). The CDR3 spans 15 residues. The full variable domain, with the rest looked up from reference TRBV13 and TRBJ1-2, is AAGVIQSPRHLIKEKRETATLKCYPIPRHDTVYWYQQGPGQDPQFLISFYEKMQSDKGSIPDRFSAQQFSDYHSELNMSSLELGDSALYFCASRGVGAPPYGYTFGSGTRLTVV.

The V call is TRBV11-2, the J call TRBJ2-5; D might be TRBD1 (7 bases). V gave up 4 bases and J gave up 4 bases, with 19 bases separating them. This CDR3 comprises 16 residues. CDR1 is SGHAT, CDR2 FQNNGV, per germline. The CDR3 DNA follows: TGTGCCAGCAGCTCAGGAGGGGGCTGGGGGCGAGAGACCCAGTACTTC. The encoded protein is CASSSGGGWGRETQYF. Using reference TRBV11-2 and TRBJ2-5 for the parts outside the CDR3, the full variable domain is EAGVAQSPRYKIIEKRQSVAFWCNPISGHATLYWYQQILGQGPKLLIQFQNNGVVDDSQLPKDRFSAERLKGVDSTLKIQPAKLEDSAVYLCASSSGGGWGRETQYFGPGTRLLVL.

The chain joins TRBV11-2 to TRBJ1-1; possibly TRBD1 for D (5 bases). The CDR3 loop spans 17 amino acids. Germline loops: CDR1 SGHAT, CDR2 FQNNGV. V was pared by 5 bases and J by 0 bases, with 19 bases between. CDR3 DNA: TGTGCCAGCAGCCCTGCTCAAGCCGGGGCAATGAACACTGAAGCTTTCTTT. Its translation: CASSPAQAGAMNTEAFF. Variable domain in full (rest from reference TRBV11-2 and TRBJ1-1): EAGVAQSPRYKIIEKRQSVAFWCNPISGHATLYWYQQILGQGPKLLIQFQNNGVVDDSQLPKDRFSAERLKGVDSTLKIQPAKLEDSAVYLCASSPAQAGAMNTEAFFGQGTRLTVV.

The rearrangement joins TRBV12-3 or TRBV12-4 to TRBJ2-5, with 7 bases lining up with TRBD2. CDR3 length: 13 residues. Germline trimming cut 7 bases from V and 4 bases from J; bases unmatched to any gene: 6. The CDR3 DNA follows: TGTGCCAGCACCCTGAGGGAGGGAGAGACCCAGTACTTC. Its translation: CASTLREGETQYF.

This chain links TRBV5-1 with TRBJ2-7; TRBD1 might be the D (6 bases). Per the germline V gene, CDR1 is SGHRS and CDR2 is YFSETQ. This CDR3 contains 13 residues. Trimming took off 4 bases at V and 2 bases at J, with 10 bases between the two ends. The CDR3 spells CASSPDRTYEQYF. In nucleotides, the CDR3 is TGCGCCAGCAGCCCGGACAGAACCTACGAGCAGTACTTC.

V and J are TRBV20-1 and TRBJ2-7; a possible D gene is TRBD2 (5 bases). Trimming cost V 6 bases and J 4 bases, with 10 bases left between them. Looked up from germline, CDR1 is DFQATT and CDR2 is SNEGSKA (reference sequence). The CDR3 consists of 11 residues. CDR3 in DNA: TGCAGTGCCGCGGAGGCGTACGAGCAGTACTTC. Protein product: CSAAEAYEQYF.

The chain employs TRBV11-2 and TRBJ1-2, with D possibly TRBD1 on 6 matching bases. V gave up 5 bases and J gave up 6 bases, with 16 bases separating them. This CDR3 is 14 amino acids long. The germline V gene has CDR1 SGHAT and CDR2 FQNNGV. Written as DNA, the CDR3 is TGTGCCAGCAGCCTAGGGGGGGCTTTGGATGGCTACACCTTC. Translated: CASSLGGALDGYTF. The whole variable domain, remainder taken from reference TRBV11-2 and TRBJ1-2, is EAGVAQSPRYKIIEKRQSVAFWCNPISGHATLYWYQQILGQGPKLLIQFQNNGVVDDSQLPKDRFSAERLKGVDSTLKIQPAKLEDSAVYLCASSLGGALDGYTFGSGTRLTVV.

The rearrangement links TRBV7-2 to TRBJ1-1; 7 nucleotides align to TRBD1. CDR1 is SGHTA and CDR2 is FQGNSA in the germline V gene. Trimming removed 5 bases from V and 1 base from J; junction bases left unmatched: 7. This CDR3 is built from 15 residues. CDR3 in amino acids: CASSPPWTGNTEAFF. The CDR3 nucleotides read TGTGCCAGCAGCCCGCCGTGGACAGGGAACACTGAAGCTTTCTTT.

This clone has just one count. This chain uses TRBV7-6 with TRBJ1-3; possibly TRBD1 for D (6 bases). The CDR3 is made up of 18 amino acids. The germline V and J ends were trimmed by 2 bases and 0 bases, with 17 bases remaining between them. The V gene's germline CDR1 is SGHVS and CDR2 FNYEAQ. The CDR3: CASSLTPTGLASGNTIYF. CDR3 DNA sequence: TGTGCCAGCAGCTTAACCCCGACAGGATTGGCCTCTGGAAACACCATATATTTT. Full variable domain (rest looked up from reference TRBV7-6 and TRBJ1-3): GAGVSQSPRYKVTKRGQDVALRCDPISGHVSLYWYRQALGQGPEFLTYFNYEAQQDKSGLPNDRFSAERPEGSISTLTIQRTEQRDSAMYRCASSLTPTGLASGNTIYFGEGSWLTVV.

The CDR3 DNA reads TGTGCCAGCAGCTTAGAACCTAGCGGGACCGGGGAGCTGTTTTTT. Protein product: CASSLEPSGTGELFF. This rearrangement joins TRBV7-2 to TRBJ2-2; 8 bases agree with TRBD2. V dropped 1 base and J dropped 5; count of bases not matched to a gene: 3. CDR1 is SGHTA, CDR2 FQGNSA, per germline. The CDR3 loop spans 15 amino acids.

This clone was counted a single time. The sample has other DNA sequences that encode this CDR3 too. This chain connects TRBV7-9 to TRBJ1-6; D may be TRBD1 (6 bases). Germline V gene data show CDR1 as SEHNR and CDR2 as FQNEAQ (reference sequence). The CDR3 loop spans 14 amino acids. V shed 0 bases and J shed 9 bases, with 9 bases lying between them. CDR3 nucleotides: TGTGCCAGCAGCTTAGCAGCCAGGGGTTCACCCCTCCACTTT. Its protein is CASSLAARGSPLHF.

The chain has TRBV5-1 and TRBJ1-4, with D unresolved. The germline V and J ends were trimmed by 8 bases and 7 bases, with 18 bases remaining between them. Germline V gene sequence: CDR1 SGHRS, CDR2 YFSETQ. The CDR3 runs 14 residues. The CDR3 reads CASGEGRYREKLFF. Written as DNA, the CDR3 is TGCGCCAGTGGGGAAGGCAGATACCGTGAAAAACTGTTTTTT.

CDR3 bases: TGCGCCAGCAGCTTGGCCGACAGTAGGGAAGCTTTCTTT. Its protein is CASSLADSREAFF. The chain has TRBV5-1 and TRBJ1-1; a possible D gene is TRBD1 (5 bases). Germline CDR1 is SGHRS and CDR2 is YFSETQ. The length of the CDR3 is 13 residues. Between the trimmed V and J ends, which lost 0 bases and 8 bases, there was a span of 11 bases.

This clone came up a few times. The V call is TRBV9, the J call TRBJ1-3; 8 bases match TRBD1. The V and J ends lost 3 bases and 4 bases, in that order; junction bases with no gene match: 3. The germline gives CDR1 SGDLS, CDR2 YYNGEE. CDR3 length: 14 residues. CDR3 sequence (DNA): TGTGCCAGCAGCGAGGGGACAGGAGGAAACACCATATATTTT. Its translation is CASSEGTGGNTIYF.

The rearrangement links TRBV27 to TRBJ2-7, with 8 bases aligning to TRBD1. This CDR3 contains 14 residues. CDR1 MNHEY and CDR2 SMNVEV come from the germline V gene (reference sequence). Trimming removed 6 bases from V and 5 bases from J; junction bases left unmatched: 9. Here the CDR3 reads CASRAYGQGDEQYF. CDR3 coding DNA: TGTGCCAGCAGAGCCTATGGACAGGGCGACGAGCAGTACTTC.

The chain combines TRBV5-6 with TRBJ1-1, with D uncertain. This CDR3 has 13 amino acids. CDR1 is SGHDT, CDR2 YYEEEE, per germline. Trimming stripped 6 bases from V and 6 bases from J, with 15 bases between. As DNA, the CDR3 is TGTGCCAGCACGTGGATGGAGGGCGCTGAAGCTTTCTTT. Its protein is CASTWMEGAEAFF.

The chain joins TRBV6-2 or TRBV6-3 to TRBJ2-7, with 10 positions matching TRBD2. Losses at the gene ends were 4 bases for V and 12 bases for J; bases not matched to a gene: 12. Germline CDR1 MNHEY, CDR2 SVGEGT. CDR3 size: 14 residues. CDR3 nucleotide sequence: TGTGCCAGCAGTTCTGGTCAGCGGGAGGGCCGTCCGTACTTC. Translated, it gives CASSSGQREGRPYF.

The chain is built from TRBV10-3 and TRBJ1-6, with D unresolved. The CDR3 sequence is 21 residues long. Trimming cost V 3 bases and J 0 bases, with 24 bases left between them. CDR1 is ENHRY, CDR2 SYGVKD, per germline. CDR3 nucleotide sequence: TGTGCCATCAGTGAACACAGCCGCTTTACCCGAACGAGCTCCTATAATTCACCCCTCCACTTT. Protein sequence: CAISEHSRFTRTSSYNSPLHF.

The V and J genes are TRBV14 and TRBJ2-7, with D perhaps matching TRBD1 or TRBD2 (6 bases each). CDR3 length: 14 residues. CDR1 and CDR2 (germline): SGHDN, FVKESK. V was trimmed by 1 base and J by 6 bases, leaving 13 bases between them. DNA of the CDR3: TGTGCCAGCAGCCAAGTATCGGGGGCAGGCGAGCAGTACTTC. This codes for CASSQVSGAGEQYF. The full variable domain, with the rest looked up from reference TRBV14 and TRBJ2-7, is EAGVTQFPSHSVIEKGQTVTLRCDPISGHDNLYWYRRVMGKEIKFLLHFVKESKQDESGMPNNRFLAERTGGTYSTLKVQPAELEDSGVYFCASSQVSGAGEQYFGPGTRLTVT.

The chain is built from TRBV4-1 and TRBJ1-5; D unclear. Germline CDR1 MGHRA, CDR2 YSYEKL. Trimming took 1 base from V and 0 from J, leaving 7 bases between them. The CDR3 is 15 amino acids. The CDR3 region has the DNA TGCGCCAGCAGCCAAGGAACAGTTAGCAATCAGCCCCAGCATTTT. This sequence encodes CASSQGTVSNQPQHF.

The chain employs TRBV6-4 and TRBJ2-3; the D gene is possibly TRBD2 (6 bases). V lost 0 bases, J lost 2 bases, and 15 bases lay in between. The CDR3 covers 17 residues. Germline CDR1 reads MRHNA; CDR2 reads SNTAGT. CDR3 bases: TGTGCCAGCAGTGACTCCGCGGGGTTCAGGAACACAGATACGCAGTATTTT. Translating it yields CASSDSAGFRNTDTQYF.

J is TRBJ1-6 and V is TRBV5-1; D is ambiguous. Trimming stripped 0 bases from V and 9 bases from J, with 13 bases between. The CDR3 is 15 amino acids. In germline, CDR1 is SGHRS, CDR2 YFSETQ. The CDR3 DNA follows: TGCGCCAGCAGCTTGGAGGGAGGGTTCGGTTCACCCCTCCACTTT. This translates into CASSLEGGFGSPLHF.

The chain employs TRBV5-4 and TRBJ2-5, with TRBD2 matching 7 bases. Germline assignment: CDR1 SGHNT and CDR2 YYREEE (reference sequence). CDR3 length equals 15 residues. J lost 3 bases, V lost 3 bases, and 8 bases had no gene match. The CDR3 region has the DNA TGTGCCAGCAGCTCCTTTGGGGGGAGGGAAGAGACCCAGTACTTC. Amino acid sequence: CASSSFGGREETQYF.

J is TRBJ2-1 and V is TRBV5-1, with no clear D. This CDR3 has 15 amino acids. Trimming shortened V by 4 bases and J by 6 bases, and 17 bases separated the two germline ends. CDR1 and CDR2 from the germline V gene are SGHRS and YFSETQ. This CDR3 is CASSPTPGRSNEQFF. The CDR3 nucleotides read TGCGCCAGCAGCCCTACCCCCGGCAGGAGCAATGAGCAGTTCTTC.

The V gene is TRBV7-9, the J gene TRBJ2-2; D is unresolved. This CDR3 has 14 amino acids. CDR1 is SEHNR, CDR2 FQNEAQ, per germline (reference sequence). Trimming stripped 2 bases from V and 3 bases from J, with 7 bases between. DNA for the CDR3: TGTGCCAGCAGCTTATTTGGGGACACCGGGGAGCTGTTTTTT. Translation gives CASSLFGDTGELFF.

The rearrangement links TRBV9 to TRBJ2-5; D unclear. Germline V lookup: CDR1 SGDLS, CDR2 YYNGEE. This CDR3 is 15 amino acids long. V lost 0 bases and J 1 base, leaving 10 bases between the germline ends. The CDR3 region has the DNA TGTGCCAGCAGCGTAGGTGGGAATCTCCAAGAGACCCAGTACTTC. Translated: CASSVGGNLQETQYF.

This chain uses TRBV28 with TRBJ1-5, with D perhaps matching TRBD1 (6 bases). Trimming pared 2 bases from V and 5 bases from J, leaving 13 bases between. CDR3 length: 15 amino acids. The germline V gene encodes CDR1 MDHEN and CDR2 SYDVKM. In DNA form, the CDR3 reads TGTGCCAGCAGTTTAAACAGGGCGATTTATCAGCCCCAGCATTTT. Translating it yields CASSLNRAIYQPQHF.

The V and J genes are TRBV19 and TRBJ2-3, with D possibly matching TRBD2 (5 bases). This CDR3 is 14 amino acids long. V was pared by 3 bases and J by 8 bases, with 15 bases between. Germline V gene lookup returns CDR1 LNHDA and CDR2 SQIVND (reference sequence). CDR3 nucleotide sequence: TGTGCCAGTAGTATTATGGGAGTTCCAGCTACGCAGTATTTT. This gives the protein CASSIMGVPATQYF.

The rearrangement links TRBV28 to TRBJ2-3; D is perhaps TRBD1 or TRBD2 (5 bases each). V was cut by 7 bases and J by 4 bases, with 30 bases left in between. The germline gives CDR1 MDHEN, CDR2 SYDVKM. This CDR3 region has 19 residues. CDR3 region: CASTTSLMIGTGPPDTQYF. The CDR3 coding sequence is TGTGCCAGCACCACAAGTTTGATGATAGGGACCGGCCCCCCAGATACGCAGTATTTT.

The CDR3 protein is CASSLSVQGGTNYGYTF. CDR3 nucleotide sequence: TGTGCCAGCAGTTTAAGCGTGCAGGGAGGTACAAACTATGGCTACACCTTC. The chain joins TRBV28 to TRBJ1-2, with D possibly TRBD1 on 5 matching bases. CDR1 MDHEN and CDR2 SYDVKM come from the germline V gene. This CDR3 has 17 amino acids. Trimming shortened V by 2 bases and J by 2 bases, and 18 bases separated the two germline ends.

The chain employs TRBV28 and TRBJ1-4, with D hard to call. Germline lookup yields CDR1 MDHEN and CDR2 SYDVKM. The CDR3 extends over 14 amino acids. V was pared by 1 base and J by 4 bases, with 7 bases between. The CDR3 DNA reads TGTGCCAGCAGTTTATATGGCCTTAATGAAAAACTGTTTTTT. Protein: CASSLYGLNEKLFF.

The gene calls are TRBV3-1 (or the pseudogene TRBV3-2) and TRBJ1-1, with D uncertain. CDR3 length: 14 amino acids. The ends were cut back, 4 bases at V and 3 bases at J, with 12 bases in the middle. Germline assignment: CDR1 LGHDT and CDR2 YNNKEL (reference sequence). CDR3 residues: CASSLLSRDTEAFF. CDR3 in DNA: TGTGCCAGCAGCCTCCTTTCTCGGGACACTGAAGCTTTCTTT.